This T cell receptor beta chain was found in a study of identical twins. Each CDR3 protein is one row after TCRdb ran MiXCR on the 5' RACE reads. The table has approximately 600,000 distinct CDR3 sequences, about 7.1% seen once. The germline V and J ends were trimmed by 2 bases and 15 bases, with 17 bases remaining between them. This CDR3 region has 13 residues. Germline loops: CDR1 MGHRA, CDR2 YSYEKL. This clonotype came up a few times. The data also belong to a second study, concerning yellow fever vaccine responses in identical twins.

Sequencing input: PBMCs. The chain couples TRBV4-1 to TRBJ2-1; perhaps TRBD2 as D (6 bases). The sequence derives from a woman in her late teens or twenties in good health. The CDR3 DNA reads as TGCGCCAGCAGCCAACCACCCCCCGGGAGTATGTTCTTC. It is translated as CASSQPPPGSMFF.